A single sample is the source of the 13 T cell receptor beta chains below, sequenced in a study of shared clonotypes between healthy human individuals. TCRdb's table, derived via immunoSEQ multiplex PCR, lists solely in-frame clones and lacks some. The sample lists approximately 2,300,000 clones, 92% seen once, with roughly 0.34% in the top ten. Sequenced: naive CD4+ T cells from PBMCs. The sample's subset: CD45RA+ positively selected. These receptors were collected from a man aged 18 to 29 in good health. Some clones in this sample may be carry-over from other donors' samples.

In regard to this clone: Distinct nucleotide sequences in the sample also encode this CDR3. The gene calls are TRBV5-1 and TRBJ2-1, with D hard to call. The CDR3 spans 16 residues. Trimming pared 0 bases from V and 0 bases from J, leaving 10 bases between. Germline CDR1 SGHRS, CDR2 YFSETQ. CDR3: CASSLVGQSSYNEQFF. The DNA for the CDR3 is TGCGCCAGCAGCTTGGTCGGGCAGAGCTCCTACAATGAGCAGTTCTTC. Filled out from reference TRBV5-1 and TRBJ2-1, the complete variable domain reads KAGVTQTPRYLIKTRGQQVTLSCSPISGHRSVSWYQQTPGQGLQFLFEYFSETQRNKGNFPGRFSGRQFSNSRSEMNVSTLELGDSALYLCASSLVGQSSYNEQFFGPGTRLTVL.

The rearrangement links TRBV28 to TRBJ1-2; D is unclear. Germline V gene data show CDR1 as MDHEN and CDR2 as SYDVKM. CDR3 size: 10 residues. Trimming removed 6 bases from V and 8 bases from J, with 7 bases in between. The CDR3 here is CASRSWGYTF. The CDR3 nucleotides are TGTGCCAGCAGGTCGTGGGGCTACACCTTC.

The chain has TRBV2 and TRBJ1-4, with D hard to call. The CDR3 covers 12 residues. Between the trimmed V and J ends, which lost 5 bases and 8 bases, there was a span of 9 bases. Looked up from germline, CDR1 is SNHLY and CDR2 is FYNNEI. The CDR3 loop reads CASSPNGEKLFF. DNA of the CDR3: TGTGCCAGCAGTCCGAATGGGGAAAAACTGTTTTTT. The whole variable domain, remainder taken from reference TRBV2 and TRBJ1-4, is EPEVTQTPSHQVTQMGQEVILRCVPISNHLYFYWYRQILGQKVEFLVSFYNNEISEKSEIFDDQFSVERPDGSNFTLKIRSTKLEDSAMYFCASSPNGEKLFFGSGTQLSVL.

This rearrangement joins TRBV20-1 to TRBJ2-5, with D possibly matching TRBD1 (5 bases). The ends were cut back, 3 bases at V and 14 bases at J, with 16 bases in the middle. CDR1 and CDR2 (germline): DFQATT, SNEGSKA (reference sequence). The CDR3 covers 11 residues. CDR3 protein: CSASGQGSGYF. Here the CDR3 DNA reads TGCAGTGCTAGTGGTCAGGGTTCAGGTTACTTC.

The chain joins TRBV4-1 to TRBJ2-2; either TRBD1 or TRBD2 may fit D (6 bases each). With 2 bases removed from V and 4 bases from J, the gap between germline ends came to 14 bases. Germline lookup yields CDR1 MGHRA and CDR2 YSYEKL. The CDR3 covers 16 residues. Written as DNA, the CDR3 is TGCGCCAGCAGCCAATTAGGGGGACTCGCCACCGGGGAGCTGTTTTTT. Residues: CASSQLGGLATGELFF.

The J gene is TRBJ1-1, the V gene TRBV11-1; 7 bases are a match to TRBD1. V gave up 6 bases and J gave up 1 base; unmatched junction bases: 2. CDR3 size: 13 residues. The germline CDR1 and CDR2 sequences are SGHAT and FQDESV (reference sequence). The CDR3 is CASRNRGNTEAFF. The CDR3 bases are TGTGCCAGCAGAAACAGGGGGAACACTGAAGCTTTCTTT.

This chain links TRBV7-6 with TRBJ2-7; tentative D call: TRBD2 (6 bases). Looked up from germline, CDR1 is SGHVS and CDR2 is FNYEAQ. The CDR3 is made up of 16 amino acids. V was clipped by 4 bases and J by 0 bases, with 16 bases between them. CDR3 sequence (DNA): TGTGCCAGCAGCTCCCAAGCGGGCGGGACCTCCTACGAGCAGTACTTC. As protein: CASSSQAGGTSYEQYF.

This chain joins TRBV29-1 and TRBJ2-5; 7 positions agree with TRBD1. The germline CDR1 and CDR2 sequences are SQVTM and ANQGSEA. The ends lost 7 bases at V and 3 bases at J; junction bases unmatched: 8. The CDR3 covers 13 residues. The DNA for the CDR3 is TGCAGCGCCCCCGGGACAGCGAAAGAGACCCAGTACTTC. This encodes CSAPGTAKETQYF.

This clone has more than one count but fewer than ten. CDR3 loop: CASSPGQTQGYTF. The CDR3 nucleotides read TGTGCCAGCAGCCCCGGACAGACACAAGGCTACACCTTC. The genes are TRBV2 and TRBJ1-2, with D tentatively TRBD1 (6 bases). Trimming cost V 6 bases and J 8 bases, with 16 bases left between them. Germline V gene data show CDR1 as SNHLY and CDR2 as FYNNEI. The CDR3 consists of 13 residues.

CDR3 in DNA: TGTGCCAGCAGCAAGGGGTCAGGGCCCGAATATCAGCCCCAGCATTTT. Its protein is CASSKGSGPEYQPQHF. The rearrangement links TRBV2 to TRBJ1-5, with a possible D match to TRBD1 (5 bases). Between the trimmed V and J ends, which lost 6 bases and 5 bases, there was a span of 20 bases. Looked up from germline, CDR1 is SNHLY and CDR2 is FYNNEI. CDR3 size: 16 residues.

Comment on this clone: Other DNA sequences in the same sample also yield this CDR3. The chain's CDR3 is CASSFLGRETQYF. The CDR3 region has the DNA TGTGCCAGCAGTTTTCTGGGACGGGAGACCCAGTACTTC. The rearrangement links TRBV27 to TRBJ2-5; perhaps D is TRBD1 or TRBD2 (5 bases each). There are 13 residues in the CDR3. The V end lost 3 bases, the J end lost 5 bases, and 10 bases lay between the germline ends. CDR1 and CDR2 from the germline V gene are MNHEY and SMNVEV (reference sequence).

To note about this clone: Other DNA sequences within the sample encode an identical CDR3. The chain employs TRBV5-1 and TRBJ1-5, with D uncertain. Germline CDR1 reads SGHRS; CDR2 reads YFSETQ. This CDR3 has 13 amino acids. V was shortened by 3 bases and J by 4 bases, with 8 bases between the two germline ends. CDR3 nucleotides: TGCGCCAGCAGCTCCGATTTAAATCAGCCCCAGCATTTT. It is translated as CASSSDLNQPQHF.

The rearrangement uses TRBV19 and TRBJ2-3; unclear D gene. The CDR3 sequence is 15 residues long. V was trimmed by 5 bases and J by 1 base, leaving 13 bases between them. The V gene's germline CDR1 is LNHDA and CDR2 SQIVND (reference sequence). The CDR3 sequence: CASSLQVRGTDTQYF. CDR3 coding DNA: TGTGCCAGTAGTCTCCAAGTTAGAGGCACAGATACGCAGTATTTT.